A selection of T cell receptor beta chains follows, all from one sample in a study of blood T cell repertoires in COVID-19. Assay: immunoSEQ multiplex PCR; the TCRdb copy retains only in-frame clones and omits some. The repertoire has approximately 99,000 clones, around 83% of them found once; the top ten carry 10% to 15%. The sample taken for sequencing was peripheral blood. The receptors were sampled from a woman between 55 and 75 years old in a cohort sampled during active or convalescent COVID-19. Each CDR3 is given with its conserved first and last residue. The order of the fields is D gene, V gene, J gene, clone size, CDR3 DNA, CDR3 protein. D genes are given only for firm matches. For some rows the clone size is stated as once, few or many, or as a class when expanded; others skip it.

.	TRBV5-4	TRBJ1-5	.	TGTGCCAGCAGCCCGGGGGGGGGCAATCAGCCCCAGCATTTT	CASSPGGGNQPQHF
TRBD1	TRBV2	TRBJ1-3	.	TGTGCCAGCAGAACGGACAGGGCCTCTGGAAACACCATATATTTT	CASRTDRASGNTIYF
TRBD1	TRBV25-1	TRBJ1-6	.	TGTGCCAGCGGACAGGGACCTTCACCCCTCCACTTT	CASGQGPSPLHF
TRBD1	TRBV27	TRBJ2-1	.	TGTGCCAGCAGTTTTCCATTCGGGACAGGGGGCTACAATGAGCAGTTCTTC	CASSFPFGTGGYNEQFF
.	TRBV5-8	TRBJ1-1	.	TGTGCCAGCAGCTTGTATCGTGGGGTCGGGGGGAGCACTGAAGCTTTCTTT	CASSLYRGVGGSTEAFF
.	TRBV2	TRBJ1-4	.	TGTGCCAGCAGTGACGCAGGGTATAATAATGAAAAACTGTTTTTT	CASSDAGYNNEKLFF
.	TRBV6-6	TRBJ2-7	.	TGTGCCAGCAGCCCGGGGAGTAGCCAGAGATACGAGCAGTACTTC	CASSPGSSQRYEQYF
.	TRBV6-2/TRBV6-3	TRBJ2-6	.	TGTGCCAGCAGTTACGCCAGACGGGTCTCTGGGGCCAACGTCCTGACTTTC	CASSYARRVSGANVLTF
TRBD1	TRBV7-8	TRBJ1-2	.	TGTGCGACTAGGACAGGCGGAAACTATGGCTACACCTTC	CATRTGGNYGYTF
.	TRBV30	TRBJ1-3	.	TGTGCCTGGAGTCTTTTACAGGGAACTGGAAACACCATATATTTT	CAWSLLQGTGNTIYF
.	TRBV5-4	TRBJ1-3	few	TGTGCCAGCAGCTTGGGGGGCAGCCACTCTGGAAACACCATATATTTT	CASSLGGSHSGNTIYF
.	TRBV19	TRBJ1-6	.	TGTGCCAGTAGTATGCGTGGGCCCTATAATTCACCCCTCCACTTT	CASSMRGPYNSPLHF